This T cell receptor beta chain was sequenced in a study of T cells in Graves' hyperthyroidism and ophthalmopathy. Regarding the study as a whole: Also found in blood were most expanded thyroid clonotypes above 0.001.

Trimming took 7 bases from V and 4 from J, leaving 13 bases between them. The CDR3 totals 14 residues. In germline, CDR1 is MDHEN, CDR2 SYDVKM. This clonotype was picked up many times. The target antigen is unknown. No progression to ophthalmopathy during 18 months of follow-up defined stable disease. A patient was excluded if there was uncontrolled infection, other autoimmune disease, pregnancy or lactation. The CDR3 regions of TCR beta were amplified from RNA transcripts. The HTBI set primed first-round TCR CDR3 RT-PCR. MiXCR, run by TCRdb on the multiplex PCR reads, gives a single entry per CDR3 protein. The sample lists under 550,000 distinct CDR3 sequences; 12% to 15% were seen once.

The rearrangement links TRBV28 to TRBJ2-2; possibly TRBD1 or TRBD2 for D (5 bases each). The clonotype originates from a woman between 18 and 29 years old with Graves' hyperthyroidism. Sequenced input: blood. The CDR3 region is CASTRDGITGELFF. The DNA for the CDR3 is TGTGCCAGCACCCGGGACGGGATCACCGGGGAGCTGTTTTTT.